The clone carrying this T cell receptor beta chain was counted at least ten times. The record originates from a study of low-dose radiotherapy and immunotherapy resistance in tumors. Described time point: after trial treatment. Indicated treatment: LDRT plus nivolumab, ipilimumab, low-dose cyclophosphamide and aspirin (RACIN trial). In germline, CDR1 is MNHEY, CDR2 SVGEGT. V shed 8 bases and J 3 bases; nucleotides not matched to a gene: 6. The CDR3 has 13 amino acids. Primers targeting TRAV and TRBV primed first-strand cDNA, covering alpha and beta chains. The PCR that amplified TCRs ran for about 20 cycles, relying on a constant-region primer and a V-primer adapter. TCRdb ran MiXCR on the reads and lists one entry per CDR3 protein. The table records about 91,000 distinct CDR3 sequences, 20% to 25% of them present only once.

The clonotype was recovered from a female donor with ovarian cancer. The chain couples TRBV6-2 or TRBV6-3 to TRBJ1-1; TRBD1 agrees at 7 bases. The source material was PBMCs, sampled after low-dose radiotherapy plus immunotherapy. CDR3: CASVSRGDTEAFF. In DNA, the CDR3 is TGTGCCAGCGTCAGCAGGGGGGACACTGAAGCTTTCTTT.